The 14 T cell receptor beta chains reported below all come from one sample, sequenced in a study of beta chain features in type 1 diabetes. Expressed TCRB transcripts were sequenced because the entire RNA isolate underwent reverse transcription. Profiling relied on immunoSEQ multiplex PCR, and the TCRdb table lists in-frame clones only, not all of them. The sample gives approximately 38,000 clones, about 65% of which show up once; approximately 2% is in the top ten. Sample: Tregs from blood. These receptors came from a woman in her 30s in good health.

This rearrangement joins TRBV2 to TRBJ2-1; the match to TRBD2 covers 10 bases. The ends lost 7 bases at V and 8 bases at J; junction bases unmatched: 5. This CDR3 has 13 residues. The germline V gene encodes CDR1 SNHLY and CDR2 FYNNEI. The CDR3 bases are TGTGCCAGCACCCTAGCGGGAGTGGATGAGCAGTTCTTC. This gives the protein CASTLAGVDEQFF.

The V gene is TRBV19, the J gene TRBJ2-3; no firm D call. Trimming took 5 bases from V and 4 from J, leaving 16 bases between them. The germline CDR1 and CDR2 sequences are LNHDA and SQIVND (reference sequence). This CDR3 comprises 15 residues. CDR3 bases: TGTGCCAGTAGTCCAATCGGCCGGCTAGCAGATACGCAGTATTTT. This sequence encodes CASSPIGRLADTQYF.

This rearrangement joins TRBV15 to TRBJ2-1; D gene unclear. The germline V gene encodes CDR1 LNHNV and CDR2 YYDKDF (reference sequence). The CDR3 sequence is 16 residues long. Trimming stripped 0 bases from V and 3 bases from J, with 12 bases between. For the CDR3, the DNA is TGTGCCACCAGCAGAGATGAGGCTTGGTACTACAATGAGCAGTTCTTC. It encodes CATSRDEAWYYNEQFF.

The V and J genes are TRBV5-4 and TRBJ2-7, with D possibly TRBD1 on 6 matching bases. This CDR3 comprises 17 residues. V lost 4 bases to trimming and J lost 2 bases, with 22 bases between them. Germline V gene data show CDR1 as SGHNT and CDR2 as YYREEE (reference sequence). The CDR3 sequence is CASSPRDKTPLTYEQYF. The CDR3 coding sequence is TGTGCCAGCAGCCCGAGGGACAAAACCCCTCTTACCTACGAGCAGTACTTC.

This clone was counted a few times. The V and J genes are TRBV4-3 and TRBJ2-1; 10 bases map to TRBD2. The CDR3 runs 17 residues. Trimming took 0 bases from V and 3 from J; bases not matched to a gene: 5. Germline values: CDR1 LGHNA, CDR2 YSLEER. CDR3 loop: CASSQEVRTSGYNEQFF. Written as DNA, the CDR3 is TGCGCCAGCAGCCAAGAGGTGAGGACTAGCGGCTACAATGAGCAGTTCTTC.

In DNA, the CDR3 is TGTGCCAGCTTAGGATTCCGAGCTAGCGATTATAACAATGAGCAGTTCTTC. The encoded protein is CASLGFRASDYNNEQFF. The chain is built from TRBV2 and TRBJ2-1; possibly TRBD2 for D (6 bases). There are 17 residues in the CDR3. The germline CDR1 and CDR2 sequences are SNHLY and FYNNEI. Trimming stripped 8 bases from V and 5 bases from J, with 25 bases between.

The genes are TRBV15 and TRBJ2-5; TRBD1 matches at 7 bases. The last part of the DNA fits TRBJ2-7 better; the J call may be wrong. Germline assignment: CDR1 LNHNV and CDR2 YYDKDF (reference sequence). This CDR3 has 13 amino acids. CDR3 sequence (DNA): TGTGCCACCAGCAGAGGAACAGGGGACGAGCAGTACTTC. Protein: CATSRGTGDEQYF.

The chain couples TRBV6-5 to TRBJ2-1; TRBD2 is a possible D gene (6 bases). V was pared by 6 bases and J by 0 bases, with 12 bases between. Germline V lookup: CDR1 MNHEY, CDR2 SVGAGI. The length of the CDR3 is 15 residues. The CDR3: CASSPEGSSYNEQFF. The CDR3 bases are TGTGCCAGCAGCCCGGAGGGTAGCTCCTACAATGAGCAGTTCTTC.

V gene TRBV5-1 combines with J gene TRBJ2-2; perhaps TRBD2 as D (5 bases). The CDR3 runs 11 residues. Germline values: CDR1 SGHRS, CDR2 YFSETQ. The CDR3 protein is CASGFTGELFF. CDR3 in DNA: TGCGCTTCGGGATTCACCGGGGAGCTGTTTTTT. Using reference TRBV5-1 and TRBJ2-2 for the parts outside the CDR3, the full variable domain is KAGVTQTPRYLIKTRGQQVTLSCSPISGHRSVSWYQQTPGQGLQFLFEYFSETQRNKGNFPGRFSGRQFSNSRSEMNVSTLELGDSALYLCASGFTGELFFGEGSRLTVL.

This chain connects TRBV6-6 to TRBJ2-5; perhaps TRBD1 as D (6 bases). The J call may not be correct, given that the DNA end is closer to TRBJ2-7. Germline lookup yields CDR1 MNHNY and CDR2 SVGAGI (reference sequence). This CDR3 has 14 residues. The CDR3 sequence: CASSYRDTGFEQYF. The DNA of the CDR3 is TGTGCCAGCAGTTACCGCGATACAGGGTTCGAGCAGTACTTC.

The chain carries TRBV18 and TRBJ2-3; TRBD2 aligns across 11 bases. The J segment lost 4 bases and the V segment lost 3 bases, leaving 9 bases of the junction unmatched. This CDR3 has 17 amino acids. CDR1 is KGHSH and CDR2 is LQKENI in the germline V gene. CDR3 residues: CASSPYTSGSLADTQYF. For the CDR3, the DNA is TGTGCCAGCTCACCCTATACTAGCGGGAGTTTAGCAGATACGCAGTATTTT.

This clone was observed a few times. The chain carries TRBV9 and TRBJ1-3; D not certain. V was shortened by 3 bases and J by 0 bases, with 10 bases between the two germline ends. The CDR3 runs to 15 residues. Germline CDR1 reads SGDLS; CDR2 reads YYNGEE. CDR3 DNA sequence: TGTGCCAGCAGCGACCACGGGAGCTCTGGAAACACCATATATTTT. Translated, it gives CASSDHGSSGNTIYF.

This chain connects TRBV6-5 to TRBJ2-7, with 7 nucleotides matching TRBD2. Germline V gene sequence: CDR1 MNHEY, CDR2 SVGAGI. The CDR3 totals 14 residues. J gave up 5 bases and V 2 bases, and 6 bases lay outside the gene matches. The CDR3 bases are TGTGCCAGCAGTTACGGGGGGGGGACGCACGAGCAGTACTTC. Protein sequence: CASSYGGGTHEQYF.

The chain joins TRBV7-3 to TRBJ2-1; D possibly corresponds to TRBD2 (6 bases). CDR1 is SGHTA, CDR2 FQGTGA, per germline. CDR3 length: 16 residues. V lost 2 bases to trimming and J lost 12 bases, with 23 bases between them. CDR3 bases: TGTGCCAGCAGCTTAGGAGGGGCAGGGAATATCGGGCGGCAGTTCTTC. Translating it yields CASSLGGAGNIGRQFF.